This TCR beta chain derives from a study of a mutant IDH1 vaccine in newly diagnosed glioma. Study-wide background: Vaccination was launched 4-6 weeks after radiotherapy alone, or with temozolomide cycles.

The repertoire was sequenced with immunoSEQ multiplex PCR; TCRdb's copy has only in-frame clones and lacks some. The table records over 45,000 clones, over 70% of them present only once. On this clone: The antigen is unknown.

The time point denotes: week 5, during vaccination. In every dose of vaccine, 300 ug of mutant IDH1 20-mer peptide was given alongside topical imiquimod. Every donor had a new WHO grade 3 or 4 astrocytoma that was IDH1-mutant, with loss of nuclear ATRX. The sample was PBMCs, taken from a glioma patient whose treatment included an IDH1 peptide vaccine. This receptor was taken from a man in his thirties or forties with glioma.

CDR3 DNA: TGTGCCAGCAGCTCCCGCTCGGGAGGGCCGGGCGACGCTTTCTTT. This encodes CASSSRSGGPGDAFF. V usage is TRBV7-6 and J usage is TRBJ1-1; D not certain. CDR1 SGHVS and CDR2 FNYEAQ come from the germline V gene. V lost 4 bases and J 11 bases, leaving 23 bases between the germline ends. The CDR3 covers 15 residues.